What follows are 20 T cell receptor beta chains derived from one specimen sequenced in a study of blood T cell repertoires in COVID-19. Sequencing was performed with immunoSEQ multiplex PCR; in TCRdb, only in-frame clones are kept and a portion is missing. The sample shows roughly 190,000 clones, approximately 90% of them seen only once. Source material: peripheral blood. Source of these receptors: a man aged 35 to 55 with active or convalescent COVID-19.

This clone was seen a single time. The rearrangement joins TRBV28 to TRBJ2-7; 8 nucleotides agree with TRBD1. With V trimmed by 6 bases and J by 2 bases, 9 bases remained unmatched. This CDR3 has 15 residues. From germline, CDR1 is MDHEN and CDR2 SYDVKM. For the CDR3, the DNA is TGTGCCAGCAGCCCCTGGACAGGGCAGACCTACGAGCAGTACTTC. This codes for CASSPWTGQTYEQYF.

The chain is built from TRBV7-9 and TRBJ2-7, with 7 positions matching TRBD2. From germline, CDR1 is SEHNR and CDR2 FQNEAQ (reference sequence). The CDR3 spans 16 residues. Trimming took 2 bases from V and 1 from J; bases not matched to a gene: 8. The CDR3 loop reads CASSLYGGDLSYEQYF. CDR3 bases: TGTGCCAGCAGCTTATATGGGGGGGACCTATCCTACGAGCAGTACTTC.

The V gene is TRBV10-3, the J gene TRBJ2-7; TRBD1 agrees at 12 bases. After removal of 7 bases from V and 4 bases from J, the junction contained 5 bases not matched to a gene. The CDR3 covers 14 residues. Germline V gene data show CDR1 as ENHRY and CDR2 as SYGVKD. The CDR3 loop is CAITPGQGAYEQYF. The CDR3 nucleotides are TGTGCCATCACCCCGGGACAGGGGGCTTACGAGCAGTACTTC.

V gene TRBV11-3 combines with J gene TRBJ2-5, with no clear D. The CDR3 totals 12 residues. Trimming shortened V by 1 base and J by 3 bases, and 3 bases separated the two germline ends. Looked up from germline, CDR1 is SGHNT and CDR2 is YENEEA. The chain's CDR3 is CASSLGEETQYF. CDR3 DNA: TGTGCCAGCAGCTTAGGCGAAGAGACCCAGTACTTC.

This clone showed up just once. V is TRBV6-5 and J is TRBJ1-3; TRBD1 is a possible D gene (5 bases). CDR1 and CDR2 (germline): MNHEY, SVGAGI. The length of the CDR3 is 12 residues. V lost 8 bases to trimming and J lost 4 bases, with 9 bases between them. CDR3 region: CASRGSGNTIYF. The CDR3 DNA is TGTGCCAGCCGGGGGTCGGGAAACACCATATATTTT.

The chain recombines TRBV9 with TRBJ2-7; D gene uncertain. V was cut by 1 base and J by 4 bases, with 9 bases left in between. The CDR3 covers 13 residues. Germline assignment: CDR1 SGDLS and CDR2 YYNGEE. CDR3 amino acids: CASSVSPLYEQYF. The CDR3, as DNA: TGTGCCAGCAGCGTAAGCCCCCTTTACGAGCAGTACTTC.

The V and J genes are TRBV7-8 and TRBJ2-1, with TRBD2 as a possible D gene (6 bases). The CDR3 covers 14 residues. Trimming removed 2 bases from V and 7 bases from J, with 12 bases in between. CDR1 and CDR2 from the germline V gene are SGHVS and FQNEAQ. The CDR3 here is CASSLRPRGNEQFF. The CDR3 nucleotides read TGTGCCAGCAGCTTAAGACCTCGGGGGAATGAGCAGTTCTTC.

The chain employs TRBV7-9 and TRBJ1-1, with D unresolved. There are 14 residues in the CDR3. V lost 0 bases and J lost 0, with 5 bases in between. Germline-derived CDR1 and CDR2 are SEHNR and FQNEAQ (reference sequence). CDR3 nucleotides: TGTGCCAGCAGCTTAGCCAGTTTGAACACTGAAGCTTTCTTT. Translated, it gives CASSLASLNTEAFF.

This rearrangement joins TRBV12-3 or TRBV12-4 to TRBJ1-1; 7 positions match TRBD1. This CDR3 region has 12 residues. V lost 9 bases and J lost 6; bases outside the gene matches: 7. CDR3 loop: CARSQGDAEAFF. CDR3 nucleotides: TGTGCCAGGAGCCAGGGGGATGCTGAAGCTTTCTTT.

The rearrangement joins TRBV29-1 to TRBJ2-5, with D perhaps matching TRBD1 (5 bases). The CDR3 runs to 13 residues. CDR1 is SQVTM and CDR2 is ANQGSEA in the germline V gene. V lost 7 bases, J lost 4 bases, and 16 bases lay in between. CDR3 in amino acids: CSARIQGGETQYF. The CDR3 bases are TGCAGCGCTCGGATCCAGGGTGGAGAGACCCAGTACTTC.

The V call is TRBV7-3, the J call TRBJ2-2; 8 bases are shared with TRBD1. The CDR3 totals 17 residues. Germline assignment: CDR1 SGHTA and CDR2 FQGTGA. Germline trimming cut 5 bases from V and 0 bases from J; bases unmatched to any gene: 8. The CDR3 is CASSRVDRGTNTGELFF. In nucleotides, the CDR3 is TGTGCCAGCAGCCGCGTTGACAGGGGCACGAACACCGGGGAGCTGTTTTTT.

V is TRBV7-2 and J is TRBJ2-5; 11 bases are a match to TRBD2. The CDR3 covers 18 residues. Trimming cost V 5 bases and J 5 bases; bases outside gene matches: 16. Germline V gene data show CDR1 as SGHTA and CDR2 as FQGNSA. In DNA form, the CDR3 reads TGTGCCAGCAGCACCCGGGGGACTAGCGGAGGCCGAGGGGAGACCCAGTACTTC. Protein: CASSTRGTSGGRGETQYF.

This chain's CDR3 is CASSLDARGGTDTQYF. The CDR3 coding sequence is TGTGCCAGCAGCTTAGACGCGCGGGGGGGCACAGATACGCAGTATTTT. The chain recombines TRBV7-2 with TRBJ2-3; 8 bases line up with TRBD2. Germline V CDR1 and CDR2: SGHTA, FQGNSA. The trim removed 1 base at V and 1 base at J, leaving 4 bases unmatched. CDR3 length equals 16 residues.

The CDR3 protein is CASSLKKGQGLNEKLFF. CDR3 nucleotide sequence: TGTGCCAGCAGCTTGAAAAAGGGACAGGGACTTAATGAAAAACTGTTTTTT. This chain joins TRBV5-4 and TRBJ1-4, with 9 positions matching TRBD1. Germline CDR1 reads SGHNT; CDR2 reads YYREEE (reference sequence). The V and J ends lost 1 base and 4 bases, in that order; junction bases with no gene match: 8. CDR3 length equals 17 residues.

This sequence joins TRBV2 and TRBJ1-5; maybe TRBD1 (6 bases). Trimming took 5 bases from V and 0 from J, leaving 11 bases between them. CDR1 is SNHLY and CDR2 is FYNNEI in the germline V gene. This CDR3 is 15 amino acids long. The CDR3 loop is CASSRTAVSNQPQHF. As DNA, the CDR3 is TGTGCCAGCAGTCGGACAGCAGTTAGCAATCAGCCCCAGCATTTT.

This sequence joins TRBV19 and TRBJ2-1, with TRBD2 identical over 11 bases. V was clipped by 8 bases and J by 16 bases; unmatched bases: 10. Germline CDR1 reads LNHDA; CDR2 reads SQIVND (reference sequence). The CDR3 covers 12 residues. CDR3 nucleotide sequence: TGTGCCAGTCCCGGACTAGCGGGCCGAGTATTCTTC. Translated, it gives CASPGLAGRVFF.

This chain connects TRBV13 to TRBJ2-3; 11 bases map to TRBD2. The CDR3 is 18 amino acids. Germline loops: CDR1 PRHDT, CDR2 FYEKMQ (reference sequence). V lost 0 bases to trimming and J lost 5 bases; unmatched junction nucleotides: 10. CDR3 DNA: TGTGCCAGCAGCTTAGGCCAGCCCGTGACTAGCGGGAAAGATACGCAGTATTTT. It yields the protein CASSLGQPVTSGKDTQYF.

The chain couples TRBV7-2 to TRBJ1-1; maybe TRBD1 (5 bases). CDR3 length: 15 amino acids. The V end was cut by 5 bases, the J end by 1 base, with 14 bases between. Germline lookup yields CDR1 SGHTA and CDR2 FQGNSA. The CDR3 DNA reads TGTGCCAGCAGCCTTAGCGGGGGATCGAACACTGAAGCTTTCTTT. The encoded protein is CASSLSGGSNTEAFF.

The V gene is TRBV6-5, the J gene TRBJ2-1; 8 bases fit TRBD1. In germline, CDR1 is MNHEY, CDR2 SVGAGI. With V trimmed by 2 bases and J by 3 bases, 6 bases remained unmatched. The CDR3 spans 16 residues. CDR3 nucleotide sequence: TGTGCCAGCAGTTACCCACCCGGGACAGGCTACAATGAGCAGTTCTTC. Its translation: CASSYPPGTGYNEQFF.

The rearrangement uses TRBV29-1 and TRBJ1-1; unclear D gene. Per the germline V gene, CDR1 is SQVTM and CDR2 is ANQGSEA. V lost 4 bases, J lost 1 base, and 13 bases lay in between. The CDR3 has 14 amino acids. The CDR3 spells CSVGGRRQNTEAFF. The CDR3 coding sequence is TGCAGCGTTGGCGGTAGGCGCCAGAACACTGAAGCTTTCTTT. Full variable domain (rest looked up from reference TRBV29-1 and TRBJ1-1): SAVISQKPSRDICQRGTSLTIQCQVDSQVTMMFWYRQQPGQSLTLIATANQGSEATYESGFVIDKFPISRPNLTFSTLTVSNMSPEDSSIYLCSVGGRRQNTEAFFGQGTRLTVV.